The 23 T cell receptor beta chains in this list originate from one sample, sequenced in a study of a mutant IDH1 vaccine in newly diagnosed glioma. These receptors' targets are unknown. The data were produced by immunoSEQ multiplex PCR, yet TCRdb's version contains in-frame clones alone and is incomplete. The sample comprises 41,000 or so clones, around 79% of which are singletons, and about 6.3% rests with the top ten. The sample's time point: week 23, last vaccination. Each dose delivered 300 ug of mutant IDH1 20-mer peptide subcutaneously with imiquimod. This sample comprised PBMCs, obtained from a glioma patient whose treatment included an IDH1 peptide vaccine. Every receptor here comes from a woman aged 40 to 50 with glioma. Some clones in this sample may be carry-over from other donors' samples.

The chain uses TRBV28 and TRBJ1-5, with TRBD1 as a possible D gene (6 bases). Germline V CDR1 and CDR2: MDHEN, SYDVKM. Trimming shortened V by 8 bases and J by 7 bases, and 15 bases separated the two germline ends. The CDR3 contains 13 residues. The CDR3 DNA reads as TGTGCCAGCCGGGGGCAGGGCGGACAGCCCCAGCATTTT. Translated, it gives CASRGQGGQPQHF.

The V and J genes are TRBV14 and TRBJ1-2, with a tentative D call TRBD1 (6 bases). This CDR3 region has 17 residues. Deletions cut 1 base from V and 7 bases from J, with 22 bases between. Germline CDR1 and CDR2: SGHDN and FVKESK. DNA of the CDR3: TGTGCCAGCAGCCAAGCGGTTTTTGAGGGACAATTGAGTGGCTACACCTTC. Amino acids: CASSQAVFEGQLSGYTF.

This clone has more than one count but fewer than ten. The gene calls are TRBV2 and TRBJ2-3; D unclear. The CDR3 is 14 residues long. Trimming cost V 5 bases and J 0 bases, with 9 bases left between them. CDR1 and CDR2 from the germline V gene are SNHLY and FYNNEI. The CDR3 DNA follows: TGTGCCAGCAGTAAGGCGGCTAGCACAGATACGCAGTATTTT. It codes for CASSKAASTDTQYF.

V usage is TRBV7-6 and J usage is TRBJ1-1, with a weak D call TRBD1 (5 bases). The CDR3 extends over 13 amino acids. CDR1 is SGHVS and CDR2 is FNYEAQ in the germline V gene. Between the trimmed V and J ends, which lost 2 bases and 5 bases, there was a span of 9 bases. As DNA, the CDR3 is TGTGCCAGCAGCTTATCGGGGGGGACTGAAGCTTTCTTT. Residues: CASSLSGGTEAFF.

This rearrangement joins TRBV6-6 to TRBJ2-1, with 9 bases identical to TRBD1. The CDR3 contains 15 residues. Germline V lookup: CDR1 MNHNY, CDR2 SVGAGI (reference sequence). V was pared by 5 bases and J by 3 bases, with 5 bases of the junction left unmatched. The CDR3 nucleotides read TGTGCCAGCAGTCCGCGGGACAGGGACTACAATGAGCAGTTCTTC. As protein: CASSPRDRDYNEQFF.

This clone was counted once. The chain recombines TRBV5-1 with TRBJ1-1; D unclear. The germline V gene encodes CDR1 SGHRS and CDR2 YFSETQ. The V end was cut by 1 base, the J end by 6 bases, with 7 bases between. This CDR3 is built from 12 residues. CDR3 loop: CASSLTRSEAFF. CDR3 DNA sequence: TGCGCCAGCAGCTTGACCCGGTCTGAAGCTTTCTTT. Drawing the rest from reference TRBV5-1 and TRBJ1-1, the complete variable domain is KAGVTQTPRYLIKTRGQQVTLSCSPISGHRSVSWYQQTPGQGLQFLFEYFSETQRNKGNFPGRFSGRQFSNSRSEMNVSTLELGDSALYLCASSLTRSEAFFGQGTRLTVV.

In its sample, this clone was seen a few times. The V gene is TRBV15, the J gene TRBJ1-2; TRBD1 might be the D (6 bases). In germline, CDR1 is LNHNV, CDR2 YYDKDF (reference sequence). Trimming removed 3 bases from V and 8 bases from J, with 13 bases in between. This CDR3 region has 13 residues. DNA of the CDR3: TGTGCCACCAGCAGCGACAGGCTTGGGGGCTACACCTTC. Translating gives CATSSDRLGGYTF.

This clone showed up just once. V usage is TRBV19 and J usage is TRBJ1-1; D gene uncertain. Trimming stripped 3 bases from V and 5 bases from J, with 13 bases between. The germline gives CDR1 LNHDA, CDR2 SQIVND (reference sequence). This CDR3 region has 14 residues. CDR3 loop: CASSMSSWATEAFF. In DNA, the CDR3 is TGTGCCAGTAGTATGTCCTCTTGGGCGACTGAAGCTTTCTTT. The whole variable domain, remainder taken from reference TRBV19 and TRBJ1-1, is DGGITQSPKYLFRKEGQNVTLSCEQNLNHDAMYWYRQDPGQGLRLIYYSQIVNDFQKGDIAEGYSVSREKKESFPLTVTSAQKNPTAFYLCASSMSSWATEAFFGQGTRLTVV.

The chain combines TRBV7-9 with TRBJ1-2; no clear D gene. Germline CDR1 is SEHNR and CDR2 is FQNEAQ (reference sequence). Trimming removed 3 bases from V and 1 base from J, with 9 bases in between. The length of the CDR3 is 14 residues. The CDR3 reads CASSFSGDNYGYTF. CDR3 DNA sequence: TGTGCCAGCAGCTTCAGTGGGGATAACTATGGCTACACCTTC.

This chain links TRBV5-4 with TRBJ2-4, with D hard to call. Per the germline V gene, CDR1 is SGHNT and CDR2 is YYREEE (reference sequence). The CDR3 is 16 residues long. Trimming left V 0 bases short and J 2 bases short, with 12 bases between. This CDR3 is CASSLALSGSKNIQYF. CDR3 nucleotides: TGTGCCAGCAGCTTGGCCCTCTCTGGATCCAAAAACATTCAGTACTTC.

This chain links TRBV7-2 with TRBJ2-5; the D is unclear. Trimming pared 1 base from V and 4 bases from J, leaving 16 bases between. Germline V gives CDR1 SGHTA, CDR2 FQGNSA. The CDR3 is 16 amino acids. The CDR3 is CASSLGVSPTRETQYF. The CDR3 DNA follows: TGTGCCAGCAGCTTAGGGGTTAGCCCGACAAGAGAGACCCAGTACTTC.

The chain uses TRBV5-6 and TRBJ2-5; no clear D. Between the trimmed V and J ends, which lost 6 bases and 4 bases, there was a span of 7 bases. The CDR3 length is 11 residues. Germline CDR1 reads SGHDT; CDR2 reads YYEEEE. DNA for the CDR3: TGTGCCAGCACTCAGCGAGAGACCCAGTACTTC. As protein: CASTQRETQYF.

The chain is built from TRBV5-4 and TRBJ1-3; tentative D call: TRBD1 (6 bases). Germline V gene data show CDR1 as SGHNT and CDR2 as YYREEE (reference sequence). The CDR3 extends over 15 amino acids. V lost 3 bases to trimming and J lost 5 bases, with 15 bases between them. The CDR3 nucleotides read TGTGCCAGCAGCTCTCAGACAGGTGACCGAAACACCATATATTTT. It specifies CASSSQTGDRNTIYF.

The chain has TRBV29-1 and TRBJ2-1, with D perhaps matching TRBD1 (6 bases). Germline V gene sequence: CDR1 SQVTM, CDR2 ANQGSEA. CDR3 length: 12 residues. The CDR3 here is CTTKSGANEQFF. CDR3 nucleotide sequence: TGCACGACTAAGTCAGGGGCTAATGAGCAGTTCTTC.

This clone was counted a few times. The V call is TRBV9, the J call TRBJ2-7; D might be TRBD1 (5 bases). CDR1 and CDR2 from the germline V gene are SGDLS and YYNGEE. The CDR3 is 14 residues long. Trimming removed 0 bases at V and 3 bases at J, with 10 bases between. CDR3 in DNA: TGTGCCAGCAGCGTAGATACAGGAGTCTACGAGCAGTACTTC. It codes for CASSVDTGVYEQYF.

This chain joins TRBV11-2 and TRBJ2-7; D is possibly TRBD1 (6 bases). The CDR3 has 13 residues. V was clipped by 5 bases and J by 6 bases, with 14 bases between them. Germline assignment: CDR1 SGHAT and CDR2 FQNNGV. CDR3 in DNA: TGTGCCAGCAGCCCCTTCCAGGGGTCCGAGCAGTACTTC. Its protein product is CASSPFQGSEQYF.

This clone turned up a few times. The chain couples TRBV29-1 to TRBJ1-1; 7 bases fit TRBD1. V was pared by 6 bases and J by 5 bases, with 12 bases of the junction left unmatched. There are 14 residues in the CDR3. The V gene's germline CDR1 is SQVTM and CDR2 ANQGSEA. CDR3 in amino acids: CSVGSGGGWTEAFF. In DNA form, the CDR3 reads TGCAGCGTAGGATCAGGGGGGGGATGGACTGAAGCTTTCTTT.

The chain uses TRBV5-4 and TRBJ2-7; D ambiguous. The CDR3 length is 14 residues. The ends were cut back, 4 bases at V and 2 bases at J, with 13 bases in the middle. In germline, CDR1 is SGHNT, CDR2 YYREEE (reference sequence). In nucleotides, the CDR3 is TGTGCCAGCAGCCGCCTAGACCGGGCCTACGAGCAGTACTTC. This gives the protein CASSRLDRAYEQYF.

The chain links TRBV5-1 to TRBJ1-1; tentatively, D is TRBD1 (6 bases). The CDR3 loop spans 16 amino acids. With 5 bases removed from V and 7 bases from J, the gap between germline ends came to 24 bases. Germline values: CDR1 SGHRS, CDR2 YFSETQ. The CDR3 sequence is CASSYETGSGRDEAFF. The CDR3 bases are TGCGCCAGCAGTTATGAGACAGGTTCGGGGCGGGATGAAGCTTTCTTT.

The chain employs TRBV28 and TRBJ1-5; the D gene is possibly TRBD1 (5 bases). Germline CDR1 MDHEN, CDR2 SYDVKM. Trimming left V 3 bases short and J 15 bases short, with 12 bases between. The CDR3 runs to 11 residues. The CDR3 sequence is CASSLGRARHF. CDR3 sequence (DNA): TGTGCCAGCAGTTTGGGCAGGGCCCGGCATTTT.

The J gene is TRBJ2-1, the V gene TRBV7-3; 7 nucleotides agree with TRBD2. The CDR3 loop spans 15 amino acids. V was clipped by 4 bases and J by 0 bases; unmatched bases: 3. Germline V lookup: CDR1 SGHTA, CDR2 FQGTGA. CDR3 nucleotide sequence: TGTGCCAGCAGCTGGGAGCGGGGCTCCTACAATGAGCAGTTCTTC. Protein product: CASSWERGSYNEQFF.

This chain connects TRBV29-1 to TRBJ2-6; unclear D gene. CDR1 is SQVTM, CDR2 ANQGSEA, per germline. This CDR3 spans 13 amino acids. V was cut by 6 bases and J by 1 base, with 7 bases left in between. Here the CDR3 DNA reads TGCAGCGTCATGGGGTCTGGGGCCAACGTCCTGACTTTC. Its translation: CSVMGSGANVLTF.

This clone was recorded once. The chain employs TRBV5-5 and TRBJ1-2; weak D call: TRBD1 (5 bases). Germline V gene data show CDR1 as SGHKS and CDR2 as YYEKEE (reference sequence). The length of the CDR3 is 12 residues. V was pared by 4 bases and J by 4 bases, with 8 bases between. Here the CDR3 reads CASSRDLYGYTF. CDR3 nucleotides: TGTGCCAGCAGCCGGGACCTCTATGGCTACACCTTC.